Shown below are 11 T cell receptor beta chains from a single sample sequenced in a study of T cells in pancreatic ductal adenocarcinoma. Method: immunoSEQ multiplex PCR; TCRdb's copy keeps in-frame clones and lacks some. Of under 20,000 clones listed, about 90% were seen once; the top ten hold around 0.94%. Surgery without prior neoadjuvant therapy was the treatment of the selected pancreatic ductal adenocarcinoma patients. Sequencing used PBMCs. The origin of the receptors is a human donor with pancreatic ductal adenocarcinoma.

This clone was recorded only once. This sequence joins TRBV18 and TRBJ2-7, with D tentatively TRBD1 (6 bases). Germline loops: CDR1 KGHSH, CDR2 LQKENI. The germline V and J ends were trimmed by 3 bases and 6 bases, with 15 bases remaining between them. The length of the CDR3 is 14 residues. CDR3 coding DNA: TGTGCCAGCTCACCCTCTTACCGGGACACCGAGCAGTACTTC. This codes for CASSPSYRDTEQYF.

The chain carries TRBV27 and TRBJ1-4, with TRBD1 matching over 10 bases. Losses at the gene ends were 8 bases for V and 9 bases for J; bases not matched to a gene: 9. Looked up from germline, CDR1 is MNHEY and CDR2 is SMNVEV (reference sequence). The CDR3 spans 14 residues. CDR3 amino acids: CASALRDRGKKLFF. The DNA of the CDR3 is TGTGCCAGCGCCCTCCGGGACAGGGGTAAAAAACTGTTTTTT. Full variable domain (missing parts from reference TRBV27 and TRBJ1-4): EAQVTQNPRYLITVTGKKLTVTCSQNMNHEYMSWYRQDPGLGLRQIYYSMNVEVTDKGDVPEGYKVSRKEKRNFPLILESPSPNQTSLYFCASALRDRGKKLFFGSGTQLSVL.

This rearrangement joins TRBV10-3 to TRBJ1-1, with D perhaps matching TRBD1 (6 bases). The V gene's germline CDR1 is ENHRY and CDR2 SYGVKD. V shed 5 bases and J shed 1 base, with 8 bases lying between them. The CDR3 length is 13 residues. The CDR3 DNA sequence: TGTGCCATCAGTCGGACAGCGAACACTGAAGCTTTCTTT. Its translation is CAISRTANTEAFF.

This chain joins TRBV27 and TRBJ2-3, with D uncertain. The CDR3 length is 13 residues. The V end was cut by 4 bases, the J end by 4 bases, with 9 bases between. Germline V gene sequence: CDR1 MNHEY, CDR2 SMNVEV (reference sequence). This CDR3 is CASSSLPPDTQYF. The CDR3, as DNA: TGTGCCAGCAGTTCCCTCCCCCCAGATACGCAGTATTTT.

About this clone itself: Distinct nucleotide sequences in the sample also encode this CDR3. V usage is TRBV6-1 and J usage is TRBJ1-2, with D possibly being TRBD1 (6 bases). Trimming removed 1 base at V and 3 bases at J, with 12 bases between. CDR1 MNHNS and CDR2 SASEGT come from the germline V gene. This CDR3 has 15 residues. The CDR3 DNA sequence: TGTGCCAGCAGTGAAGAGGCAGGGGCCTACTATGGCTACACCTTC. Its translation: CASSEEAGAYYGYTF.

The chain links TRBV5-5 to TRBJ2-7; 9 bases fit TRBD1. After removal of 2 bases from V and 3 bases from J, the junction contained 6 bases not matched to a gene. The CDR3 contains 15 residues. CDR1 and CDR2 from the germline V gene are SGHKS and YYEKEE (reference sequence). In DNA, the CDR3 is TGTGCCAGCAGCTTCAGCCTGGGACAGGGCTACGAGCAGTACTTC. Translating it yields CASSFSLGQGYEQYF. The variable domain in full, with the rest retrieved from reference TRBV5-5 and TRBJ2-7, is DAGVTQSPTHLIKTRGQQVTLRCSPISGHKSVSWYQQVLGQGPQFIFQYYEKEERGRGNFPDRFSARQFPNYSSELNVNALLLGDSALYLCASSFSLGQGYEQYFGPGTRLTVT.

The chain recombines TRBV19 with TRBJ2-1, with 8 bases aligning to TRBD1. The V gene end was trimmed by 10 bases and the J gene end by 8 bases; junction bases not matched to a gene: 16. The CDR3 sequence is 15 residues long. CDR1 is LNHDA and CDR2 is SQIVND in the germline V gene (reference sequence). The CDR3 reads CATSGGTGFAHEQFF. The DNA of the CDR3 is TGTGCCACCTCAGGGGGGACAGGCTTCGCCCATGAGCAGTTCTTC.

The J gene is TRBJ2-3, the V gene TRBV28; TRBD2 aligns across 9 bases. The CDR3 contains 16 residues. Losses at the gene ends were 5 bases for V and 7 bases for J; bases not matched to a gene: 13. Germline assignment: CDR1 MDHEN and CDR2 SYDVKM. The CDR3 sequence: CASSPPGASGENTQYF. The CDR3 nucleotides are TGTGCCAGCAGTCCCCCCGGGGCTAGCGGGGAAAATACGCAGTATTTT.

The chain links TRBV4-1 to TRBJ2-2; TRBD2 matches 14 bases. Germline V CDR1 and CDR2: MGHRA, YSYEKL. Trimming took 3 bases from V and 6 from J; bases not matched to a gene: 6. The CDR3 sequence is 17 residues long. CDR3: CASSQRGLAGDAGELFF. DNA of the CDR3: TGCGCCAGCAGCCAGAGGGGACTAGCGGGGGATGCCGGGGAGCTGTTTTTT.

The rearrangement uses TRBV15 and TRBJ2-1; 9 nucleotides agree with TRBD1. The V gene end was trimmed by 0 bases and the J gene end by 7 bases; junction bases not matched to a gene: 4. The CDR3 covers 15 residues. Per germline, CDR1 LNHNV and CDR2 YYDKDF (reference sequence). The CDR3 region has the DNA TGTGCCACCAGCAGAGATCGACAGGGGGGTAATGAGCAGTTCTTC. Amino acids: CATSRDRQGGNEQFF.

The DNA of the CDR3 is TGTGCCATCAGCCAAGGAGGCGAGCAGTACTTC. Translating gives CAISQGGEQYF. The chain carries TRBV10-3 and TRBJ2-7, with D maybe TRBD2 (5 bases). Germline lookup yields CDR1 ENHRY and CDR2 SYGVKD. CDR3 size: 11 residues. V lost 6 bases and J 6 bases, leaving 9 bases between the germline ends.